This T cell receptor beta chain was found in a study of response to subunit inactivated influenza vaccine. TCRdb re-called the RT-PCR reads with MiXCR, one entry per CDR3 protein. The sample yields about 570,000 distinct CDR3 sequences, roughly 12% seen once. This CDR3 has 14 amino acids. V was shortened by 4 bases and J by 5 bases, with 14 bases between the two germline ends. The germline CDR1 and CDR2 sequences are ENHRY and SYGVKD. The same data also contributed to another study, on T cells expressing NK-cell markers. That work states: cDNA encoding TCR beta was synthesized via 5'RACE template switching incorporating UMIs. Six donors carried dominant NKG2C+ clonotypes that made up about 1.0-7.5% of their CD8+ T cells.

The sequenced sample was PBMCs from blood, obtained on the day of vaccination. The chain combines TRBV10-3 with TRBJ2-5; D possibly corresponds to TRBD2 (7 bases). This clonotype was sampled from a man between 45 and 60 years old who received an inactivated influenza vaccine. CDR3 nucleotide sequence: TGTGCCATCAGTGGGACAGTGCGGGGGGAGACCCAGTACTTC. Translating gives CAISGTVRGETQYF.